The 9 T cell receptor beta chains below all came from one sample that was sequenced in a study of blood T cell repertoires in COVID-19. TCRdb's copy holds only in-frame clones and misses some; the assay was immunoSEQ multiplex PCR. The data hold over 150,000 clones, with less than 90% observed a single time. The source material was PBMCs or T cells enriched from blood (not recorded which). The origin of the receptors is a woman between 45 and 65 years old who had recovered from COVID-19.

The rearrangement links TRBV10-2 to TRBJ2-7, with TRBD2 as a possible D gene (6 bases). Germline loops: CDR1 WSHSY, CDR2 SAAADI. Trimming left V 1 base short and J 2 bases short, with 12 bases between. The CDR3 runs 15 residues. The CDR3 protein is CASSEWPPGAYEQYF. The CDR3 DNA is TGCGCCAGCAGTGAGTGGCCTCCGGGAGCCTACGAGCAGTACTTC.

V gene TRBV1 combines with J gene TRBJ2-7; the table's D call of TRBD1 was not tested on the DNA. TRBV1 is listed as a pseudogene. The CDR3 length is 16 residues. The CDR3 nucleotides are TGCACCAGCAGCCAAGATAAGGGGGACATCTCCTACGAGCAGTACTTC. It is translated as CTSSQDKGDISYEQYF.

On this clone itself: The sample has other DNA sequences that encode this CDR3 too. The chain is built from TRBV11-2 and TRBJ2-7; D is perhaps TRBD2 (5 bases). Germline CDR1 SGHAT, CDR2 FQNNGV. The V end was cut by 5 bases, the J end by 3 bases, with 8 bases between. The CDR3 is 12 residues long. CDR3 nucleotide sequence: TGTGCCAGCAGCAGAGGGTACTACGAGCAGTACTTC. Translating it yields CASSRGYYEQYF.

The V and J genes are TRBV7-2 and TRBJ2-1, with 14 bases identical to TRBD2. The V gene end was trimmed by 5 bases and the J gene end by 12 bases; junction bases not matched to a gene: 21. Germline V gene lookup returns CDR1 SGHTA and CDR2 FQGNSA. CDR3 size: 19 residues. The CDR3 nucleotides are TGTGCCAGCAGCCCGGGGGGACTAGCGGGAGTCCGCCGCACCCATGGGCAGTTCTTC. It yields the protein CASSPGGLAGVRRTHGQFF. The full variable domain, its missing parts supplied by reference TRBV7-2 and TRBJ2-1, is GAGVSQSPSNKVTEKGKDVELRCDPISGHTALYWYRQSLGQGLEFLIYFQGNSAPDKSGLPSDRFSAERTGGSVSTLTIQRTQQEDSAVYLCASSPGGLAGVRRTHGQFFGPGTRLTVL.

This chain uses TRBV7-6 with TRBJ2-7; 8 nucleotides line up with TRBD1. CDR3 size: 15 residues. V shed 3 bases and J 3 bases; nucleotides not matched to a gene: 7. Germline CDR1 reads SGHVS; CDR2 reads FNYEAQ. The CDR3 nucleotides read TGTGCCAGCAGCTTCAGACAGGGGTCCCTCTACGAGCAGTACTTC. As protein: CASSFRQGSLYEQYF.

This chain joins TRBV21-1 and TRBJ2-5; the DNA was not used to check the table's D call, TRBD2. TRBV21-1 is listed as a pseudogene. CDR3 length: 15 residues. CDR3 in amino acids: CASSKRAGGRETQYF. In DNA, the CDR3 is TGTGCCAGCAGCAAAAGGGCGGGAGGAAGGGAGACCCAGTACTTC.

The chain couples TRBV3-1 (or the pseudogene TRBV3-2) to TRBJ1-1; 9 nucleotides agree with TRBD1. CDR1 is LGHDT, CDR2 YNNKEL, per germline (reference sequence). Trimming removed 5 bases from V and 3 bases from J; junction bases left unmatched: 4. The CDR3 runs to 14 residues. CDR3 region: CASSSRTGDTEAFF. CDR3 sequence (DNA): TGTGCCAGCAGCTCCCGGACAGGGGACACTGAAGCTTTCTTT.

This clone was found once. This sequence joins TRBV11-3 and TRBJ2-1; possibly TRBD1 for D (6 bases). Germline loops: CDR1 SGHNT, CDR2 YENEEA. Trimming shortened V by 5 bases and J by 7 bases, and 9 bases separated the two germline ends. The CDR3 contains 12 residues. The CDR3 DNA sequence: TGTGCCAGCAGCCTAACAGGGAATGAGCAGTTCTTC. This sequence encodes CASSLTGNEQFF.

This clone was counted a few times. The chain combines TRBV2 with TRBJ2-1; the match to TRBD2 covers 9 bases. J lost 7 bases, V lost 6 bases, and 22 bases had no gene match. Germline V gene data show CDR1 as SNHLY and CDR2 as FYNNEI. The CDR3 length is 19 residues. CDR3 amino acids: CASRIGQLVAGVSPNEQFF. The CDR3 coding sequence is TGTGCCAGCAGAATAGGACAGTTGGTAGCGGGAGTAAGCCCTAATGAGCAGTTCTTC.